The rows below give T cell receptor beta chains drawn from one sample of a study of cytomegalovirus exposure and HLA in healthy donors. Profiled with immunoSEQ multiplex PCR; TCRdb holds only in-frame clones, not every one. This table holds about 160,000 clones, approximately 80% found once. Sequencing used PBMCs. The receptors stem from a woman between 50 and 59 years old in good health and CMV-seronegative. Both conserved end residues are part of each CDR3. A D gene is named only where the DNA matches it firmly. The size entry is marked missing in some rows and otherwise reads once, few, many or a size class.

D	V	length	J	size	CDR3	DNA
TRBD1	TRBV5-6	17	TRBJ2-7	NA	CASSFGQGVPSFYEQYF	TGTGCCAGCAGCTTCGGACAGGGGGTACCATCTTTCTACGAGCAGTACTTC
NA	TRBV21-1	12	TRBJ1-1	few	CASSPRDTEAFF	TGTGCCAGCAGCCCCCGGGACACCGAAGCTTTCTTT
NA	TRBV30	13	TRBJ1-1	NA	CAWSRGQNTEAFF	TGTGCCTGGAGTAGAGGTCAAAACACTGAAGCTTTCTTT
TRBD1	TRBV28	16	TRBJ2-3	NA	CASSTGQGAFADTQYF	TGTGCCAGCAGCACCGGACAGGGGGCTTTTGCAGATACGCAGTATTTT
NA	TRBV2	15	TRBJ1-3	NA	CASSEARVPGNTIYF	TGTGCCAGCAGTGAGGCGAGGGTCCCTGGAAACACCATATATTTT
NA	TRBV9	14	TRBJ2-3	NA	CASSVEGVTDTQYF	TGTGCCAGCAGCGTAGAGGGGGTCACAGATACGCAGTATTTT
NA	TRBV29-1	14	TRBJ1-2	NA	CSVDMPTAIYGYTF	TGCAGCGTTGATATGCCAACTGCGATTTATGGCTACACCTTC
TRBD2	TRBV5-1	19	TRBJ2-3	once	CASSLVGLAGVGGIDTQYF	TGCGCCAGCAGCTTGGTCGGACTAGCGGGTGTAGGTGGAATAGATACGCAGTATTTT
TRBD1	TRBV18	14	TRBJ2-7	NA	CASSPPGGSYEQYF	TGTGCCAGCTCACCCCCAGGGGGATCCTACGAGCAGTACTTC
NA	TRBV4-1	15	TRBJ2-2	few	CASSQGPDFTGELFF	TGCGCCAGCAGCCAAGGGCCTGACTTCACCGGGGAGCTGTTTTTT
TRBD2	TRBV11-2	17	TRBJ2-7	NA	CASSPRTWGGSSYEQYF	TGTGCCAGCAGCCCCCGGACCTGGGGCGGGAGCTCCTACGAGCAGTACTTC
NA	TRBV11-3	17	TRBJ2-2	NA	CASSFGGWGANTGELFF	TGTGCCAGCAGCTTCGGGGGTTGGGGGGCGAACACCGGGGAGCTGTTTTTT
NA	TRBV9	14	TRBJ1-1	few	CASSVASRDTEAFF	TGTGCCAGCAGCGTAGCGAGCAGGGACACTGAAGCTTTCTTT
NA	TRBV28	14	TRBJ2-7	few	CAYSRGRGFYEQYF	TGTGCCTACTCCAGGGGGCGGGGGTTCTACGAGCAGTACTTC
NA	TRBV6-1	14	TRBJ2-3	NA	CASRGSGSTDTQYF	TGTGCCAGCCGGGGATCGGGGAGCACAGATACGCAGTATTTT
TRBD1	TRBV27	14	TRBJ2-7	NA	CASSLVQGAYEQYF	TGTGCCAGCAGTTTAGTACAGGGGGCCTACGAGCAGTACTTC
TRBD1	TRBV27	17	TRBJ2-5	NA	CASSLSPPGTAQETQYF	TGTGCCAGCAGTTTATCTCCTCCGGGGACAGCCCAAGAGACCCAGTACTTC
NA	TRBV9	14	TRBJ2-2	NA	CASSASFSTGELFF	TGTGCCAGCAGCGCCTCCTTTAGCACCGGGGAGCTGTTTTTT
NA	TRBV27	18	TRBJ1-5	once	CASSLSRPPGGSNQPQHF	TGTGCCAGCAGTTTAAGCAGGCCCCCGGGGGGGAGCAATCAGCCCCAGCATTTT
NA	TRBV4-3	15	TRBJ1-2	NA	CASSQDPRVNYGYTF	TGCGCCAGCAGCCAAGACCCCAGGGTTAACTATGGCTACACCTTC
TRBD1	TRBV5-1	17	TRBJ1-3	few	CASSPGTGGSSGNTIYF	TGCGCCAGCAGCCCTGGGACAGGGGGCTCGAGTGGAAACACCATATATTTT
NA	TRBV29-1	11	TRBJ1-4	NA	CSVALREKLFF	TGCAGCGTTGCCCTGAGGGAAAAACTGTTTTTT
TRBD1	TRBV6-1	16	TRBJ2-5	NA	CASSEGPGRGWETQYF	TGTGCCAGCAGTGAGGGGCCCGGCAGGGGGTGGGAGACCCAGTACTTC
TRBD2	TRBV7-9	16	TRBJ2-1	few	CASSRTSGRAPDEQFF	TGTGCCAGCAGCAGGACTAGCGGGAGGGCCCCAGATGAGCAGTTCTTC
NA	TRBV15	18	TRBJ2-4	NA	CATSRVNWEGVAKNIQYF	TGTGCCACCAGCAGAGTTAATTGGGAGGGGGTAGCCAAAAACATTCAGTACTTC
NA	TRBV18	14	TRBJ1-1	NA	CASSRISTNTEAFF	TGTGCCAGCTCACGAATCTCTACGAACACTGAAGCTTTCTTT
TRBD2	TRBV5-6	15	TRBJ2-1	NA	CASSQGTSGSNEQFF	TGTGCCAGCAGCCAAGGGACTAGCGGGAGTAATGAGCAGTTCTTC
NA	TRBV5-1	14	TRBJ2-2	NA	CASTRLPNTGELFF	TGCGCCAGCACCCGACTACCTAACACCGGGGAGCTGTTTTTT
TRBD1	TRBV5-5	15	TRBJ1-2	NA	CASSLRTGGSYGYTF	TGTGCCAGCAGCTTGCGGACAGGGGGCTCCTATGGCTACACCTTC